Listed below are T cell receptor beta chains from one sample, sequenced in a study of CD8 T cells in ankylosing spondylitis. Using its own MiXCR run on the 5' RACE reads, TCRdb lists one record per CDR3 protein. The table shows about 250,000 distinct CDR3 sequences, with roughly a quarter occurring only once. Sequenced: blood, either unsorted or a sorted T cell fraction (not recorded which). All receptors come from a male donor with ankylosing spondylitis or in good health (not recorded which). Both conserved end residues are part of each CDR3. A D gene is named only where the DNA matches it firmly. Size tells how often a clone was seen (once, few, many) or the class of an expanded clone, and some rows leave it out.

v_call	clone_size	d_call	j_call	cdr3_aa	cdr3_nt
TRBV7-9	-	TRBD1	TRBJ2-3	CASSWDRILPNTQYF	TGTGCCAGCAGTTGGGACAGGATTCTCCCAAATACGCAGTATTTT
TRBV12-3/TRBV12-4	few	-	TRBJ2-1	CASSLKATLTYNEQFF	TGTGCCAGCAGTTTGAAGGCGACACTCACCTACAATGAGCAGTTCTTC
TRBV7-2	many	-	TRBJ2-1	CASSRSKTAYNEQFF	TGTGCCAGCAGCCGGTCGAAGACGGCCTACAATGAGCAGTTCTTC
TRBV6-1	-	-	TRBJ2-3	CASTRDRPSGTQYF	TGTGCCAGCACCCGGGACCGCCCTTCTGGAACGCAGTATTTT
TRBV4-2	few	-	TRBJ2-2	CASSVRPGHRDTGELFF	TGTGCCAGCAGCGTTAGACCGGGACACAGGGACACCGGGGAGCTGTTTTTT
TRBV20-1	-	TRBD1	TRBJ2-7	CSARRQGVEQYF	TGCAGTGCTAGAAGACAGGGGGTTGAGCAGTACTTC
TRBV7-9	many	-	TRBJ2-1	CASSLGYRDNEQFF	TGTGCCAGCAGCTTAGGTTACCGGGACAATGAGCAGTTCTTC
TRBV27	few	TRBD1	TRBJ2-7	CASKRQGSYYEQYF	TGTGCCAGCAAAAGACAGGGGAGTTACTACGAGCAGTACTTC
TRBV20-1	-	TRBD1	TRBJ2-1	CSAAGGPMTYNEQFF	TGCAGTGCCGCAGGGGGCCCAATGACGTACAATGAGCAGTTCTTC
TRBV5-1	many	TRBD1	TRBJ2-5	CASSLTGQGPETQYF	TGCGCCAGCAGCTTGACGGGACAGGGCCCAGAGACCCAGTACTTC
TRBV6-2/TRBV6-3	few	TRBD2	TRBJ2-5	CATTTGTSGQETQYF	TGTGCCACTACGACCGGGACTAGCGGTCAAGAGACCCAGTACTTC
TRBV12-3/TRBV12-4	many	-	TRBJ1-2	CASTPGHYGYTF	TGTGCCAGCACCCCAGGCCACTATGGCTACACCTTC
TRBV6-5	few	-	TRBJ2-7	CASSYEGGYEQYF	TGTGCCAGCAGTTACGAGGGGGGCTACGAGCAGTACTTC
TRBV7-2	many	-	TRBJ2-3	CASSLGPADTQYF	TGTGCCAGCAGCCTTGGGCCCGCAGATACGCAGTATTTT
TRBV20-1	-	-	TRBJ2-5	CSARDPSQETQYF	TGCAGTGCTAGAGATCCATCCCAAGAGACCCAGTACTTC
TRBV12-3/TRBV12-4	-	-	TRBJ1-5	CASAGSNQPQHF	TGTGCCAGCGCGGGTAGCAATCAGCCCCAGCATTTT
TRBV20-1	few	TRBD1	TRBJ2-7	CSTRTGGVYEQYF	TGCAGCACGAGGACAGGGGGCGTCTACGAGCAGTACTTC
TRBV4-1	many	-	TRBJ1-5	CASSQVGGNSNQPQHF	TGCGCCAGCAGCCAAGTCGGAGGCAATAGCAATCAGCCCCAGCATTTT
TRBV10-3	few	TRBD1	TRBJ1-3	CAISEGDRLNTIYF	TGTGCCATCAGTGAGGGGGACAGACTAAACACCATATATTTT
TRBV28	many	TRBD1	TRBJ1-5	CASGLSQGFNQPQHF	TGTGCCAGCGGACTTTCACAGGGGTTCAATCAGCCCCAGCATTTT
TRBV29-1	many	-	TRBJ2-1	CSVEGGHLEQFF	TGCAGCGTTGAAGGGGGACACCTGGAGCAGTTCTTC
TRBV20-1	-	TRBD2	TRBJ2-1	CSARDLAGGYNEQFF	TGCAGTGCTAGAGATCTAGCGGGGGGCTACAATGAGCAGTTCTTC
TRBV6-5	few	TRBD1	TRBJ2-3	CASSYPYGQGSTDTQYF	TGTGCCAGCAGTTATCCTTACGGACAGGGTAGCACAGATACGCAGTATTTT
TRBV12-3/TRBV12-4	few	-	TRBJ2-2	CASSLGPPNTGELFF	TGTGCCAGCAGTCTGGGACCACCGAACACCGGGGAGCTGTTTTTT
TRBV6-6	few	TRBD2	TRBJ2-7	CASSLTAGGEQYF	TGTGCCAGCAGCCTTACTGCGGGGGGCGAGCAGTACTTC
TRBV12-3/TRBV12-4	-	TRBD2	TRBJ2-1	CASETYGLAAHNEQFF	TGTGCCAGCGAAACCTACGGACTAGCGGCCCATAATGAGCAGTTCTTC
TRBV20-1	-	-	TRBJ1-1	CSARDRGGTEAFF	TGCAGTGCTAGAGATCGGGGGGGCACTGAAGCTTTCTTT
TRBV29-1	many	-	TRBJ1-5	CSPSRQPQHF	TGCAGCCCCTCCCGACAGCCCCAGCATTTT
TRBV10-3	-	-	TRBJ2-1	CAISDSPDEQFF	TGTGCCATCAGTGACTCTCCGGACGAGCAGTTCTTC
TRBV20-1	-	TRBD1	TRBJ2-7	CSASHGTGVSEQYF	TGCAGTGCTAGTCACGGGACAGGGGTATCCGAGCAGTACTTC
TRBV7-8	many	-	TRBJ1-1	CASSLAAAVGLNTEAFF	TGTGCCAGCAGCTTAGCGGCGGCGGTAGGTTTGAACACTGAAGCTTTCTTT
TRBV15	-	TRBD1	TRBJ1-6	CATSRDRGQHHNSPLHF	TGTGCCACCAGCAGAGACCGGGGACAGCACCATAATTCACCCCTCCACTTT
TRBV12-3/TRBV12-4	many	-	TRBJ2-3	CASSPILAADTQYF	TGTGCCAGCAGCCCGATTCTAGCCGCCGATACGCAGTATTTT
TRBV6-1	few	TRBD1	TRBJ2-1	CASSKHEKGALGRGSYNEQFF	TGTGCCAGCAGTAAACACGAGAAAGGAGCCCTGGGCAGGGGGTCCTACAATGAGCAGTTCTTC
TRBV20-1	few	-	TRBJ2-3	CSADPGGAADTQYF	TGCAGTGCTGATCCTGGTGGCGCGGCTGATACGCAGTATTTT
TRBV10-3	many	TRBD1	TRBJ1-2	CAISEPTGGVRGYTF	TGTGCCATCAGTGAGCCCACAGGGGGAGTACGGGGCTACACCTTC
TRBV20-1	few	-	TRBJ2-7	CSAADSYEQYF	TGCAGTGCAGCCGACAGCTACGAGCAGTACTTC
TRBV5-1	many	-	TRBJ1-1	CASSLIRDGEAFF	TGCGCCAGCAGCTTGATCCGGGACGGTGAAGCTTTCTTT
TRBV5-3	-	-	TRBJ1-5	CARSPEQGRCSYSNQPQHF	TGTGCCAGAAGCCCTGAGCAGGGACGGTGTTCTTACAGCAATCAGCCCCAGCATTTT
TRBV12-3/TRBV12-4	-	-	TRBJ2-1	CASSFGEDEQFF	TGTGCCAGCAGTTTTGGCGAGGATGAGCAGTTCTTC
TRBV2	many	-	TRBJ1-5	CASREGGSQPQHF	TGTGCCAGCAGGGAAGGGGGGTCTCAGCCCCAGCATTTT
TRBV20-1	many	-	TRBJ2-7	CSARNPTGDGYEQYF	TGCAGTGCTAGAAACCCAACGGGGGATGGGTACGAGCAGTACTTC
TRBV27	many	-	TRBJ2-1	CASSLSVGDEQFF	TGTGCCAGCAGTTTATCGGTGGGGGATGAGCAGTTCTTC
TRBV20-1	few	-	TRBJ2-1	CSASKTVSEQFF	TGCAGTGCTAGCAAGACAGTCAGTGAGCAGTTCTTC
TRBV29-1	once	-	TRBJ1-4	CSVAGIRGEKLFF	TGCAGCGTTGCGGGGATACGTGGCGAAAAACTGTTTTTT
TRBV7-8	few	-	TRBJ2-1	CASSLSRGEQFF	TGTGCCAGCAGCTTATCTAGGGGTGAGCAGTTCTTC
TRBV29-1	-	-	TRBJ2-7	CSVGGQNRQYF	TGCAGCGTTGGAGGGCAGAATCGGCAGTACTTC